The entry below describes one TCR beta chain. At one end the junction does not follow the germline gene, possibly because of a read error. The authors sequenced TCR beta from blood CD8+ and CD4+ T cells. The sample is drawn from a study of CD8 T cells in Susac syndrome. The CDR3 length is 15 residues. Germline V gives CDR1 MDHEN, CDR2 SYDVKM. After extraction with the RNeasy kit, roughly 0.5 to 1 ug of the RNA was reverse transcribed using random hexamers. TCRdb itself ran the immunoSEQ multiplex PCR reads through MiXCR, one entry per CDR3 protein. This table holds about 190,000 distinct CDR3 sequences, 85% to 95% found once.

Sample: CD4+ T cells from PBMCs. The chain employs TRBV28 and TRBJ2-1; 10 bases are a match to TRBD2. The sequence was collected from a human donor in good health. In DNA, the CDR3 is TGTGCCGGCAGGACTAGCGGAAACTCCTACAATGAGCAGTTCTTC. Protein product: CAGRTSGNSYNEQFF.